This entry concerns a single T cell receptor beta chain. Per the original methods: For nucleated cells, counts were estimated from reference gene primer amplification. Clones were sequenced by immunoSEQ multiplex PCR, and TCRdb holds only the in-frame ones, with some missing. V and J calls and clone size come straight from that table; D and trimming were deduced from the DNA. Of 35,000 to 50,000 clones listed, 76% are singletons. These data come from a study of blood T cell repertoires in COVID-19. Study at large: The study drew acute and convalescent COVID-19 samples from the United States, Italy and Spain. Sources were T cells, B-cell-depleted T cells, or PBMCs; the material itself was cDNA or gDNA.

Trimming stripped 4 bases from V and 0 bases from J, with 10 bases between. Germline loops: CDR1 SGHAT, CDR2 FQNNGV. This CDR3 spans 14 amino acids. The TCR was taken from a man older than 75 with acute or convalescent COVID-19. The sample comprised peripheral blood. V and J are TRBV11-2 and TRBJ2-7, with D possibly matching TRBD2 (6 bases). The CDR3 nucleotides read TGTGCCAGCAGCTCACTGCGGGGCTCCTACGAGCAGTACTTC. Translated: CASSSLRGSYEQYF. Together with reference TRBV11-2 and TRBJ2-7, the CDR3 gives the full variable domain: EAGVAQSPRYKIIEKRQSVAFWCNPISGHATLYWYQQILGQGPKLLIQFQNNGVVDDSQLPKDRFSAERLKGVDSTLKIQPAKLEDSAVYLCASSSLRGSYEQYFGPGTRLTVT.